These 25 T cell receptor beta chains were sequenced from one sample in a study of OX40 agonist ivuxolimab in advanced cancers. TCRdb's copy holds only in-frame clones and misses some; the assay was immunoSEQ multiplex PCR. The sample includes about 68,000 clones, about 89% of them seen just once. The sample in question was CD4+ or CD8+ T cells sorted from blood, obtained in a trial of the OX40 agonist ivuxolimab. Receptor source: an adult with an advanced solid tumor such as melanoma, head and neck, liver or kidney cancer.

The rearrangement uses TRBV15 and TRBJ2-5; TRBD1 agrees at 7 bases. The CDR3 has 13 amino acids. J gave up 4 bases and V 5 bases, and 4 bases lay outside the gene matches. The germline V gene has CDR1 LNHNV and CDR2 YYDKDF (reference sequence). CDR3 in amino acids: CATSSWTGETQYF. The CDR3 region has the DNA TGTGCCACCAGCTCGTGGACAGGAGAGACCCAGTACTTC.

This chain joins TRBV6-1 and TRBJ1-3; D remains ambiguous. CDR3 length: 15 residues. Germline CDR1 MNHNS, CDR2 SASEGT. Trimming stripped 1 base from V and 0 bases from J, with 7 bases between. CDR3 DNA sequence: TGTGCCAGCAGTGAAGACAAGAGCTCTGGAAACACCATATATTTT. Its protein product is CASSEDKSSGNTIYF.

The chain links TRBV9 to TRBJ2-5; D is perhaps TRBD2 (5 bases). The CDR3 extends over 13 amino acids. The V gene's germline CDR1 is SGDLS and CDR2 YYNGEE. Trimming stripped 4 bases from V and 1 base from J, with 8 bases between. CDR3 protein: CASSSGTQETQYF. The DNA of the CDR3 is TGTGCCAGCAGCAGCGGAACCCAAGAGACCCAGTACTTC.

J is TRBJ2-7 and V is TRBV27, with D possibly matching TRBD1 (6 bases). Trimming took 1 base from V and 1 from J, leaving 8 bases between them. The CDR3 is 14 residues long. Germline lookup yields CDR1 MNHEY and CDR2 SMNVEV (reference sequence). The CDR3 DNA reads TGTGCCAGCAGTTTATGGGACAAATCCTACGAGCAGTACTTC. It encodes CASSLWDKSYEQYF.

This rearrangement joins TRBV5-8 to TRBJ1-2; D is ambiguous. The CDR3 is made up of 14 amino acids. Trimming left V 6 bases short and J 4 bases short, with 16 bases between. In germline, CDR1 is SGHTS, CDR2 YDEGEE. CDR3 residues: CASTSVGVGYGYTF. Here the CDR3 DNA reads TGTGCCAGCACCTCTGTGGGAGTGGGCTATGGCTACACCTTC.

The chain links TRBV19 to TRBJ1-4; D possibly corresponds to TRBD1 (6 bases). The V end lost 4 bases, the J end lost 7 bases, and 19 bases lay between the germline ends. This CDR3 comprises 16 residues. CDR1 and CDR2 from the germline V gene are LNHDA and SQIVND (reference sequence). For the CDR3, the DNA is TGTGCCAGTAGTAACGCCCCTTGGGGGCGAGGTGAAAAACTGTTTTTT. This encodes CASSNAPWGRGEKLFF.

This clone appeared a single time. The chain couples TRBV9 to TRBJ2-7, with D unclear. Germline V gene data show CDR1 as SGDLS and CDR2 as YYNGEE. Between the trimmed V and J ends, which lost 4 bases and 3 bases, there was a span of 14 bases. The CDR3 runs to 14 residues. The CDR3 sequence is CASSPLKSGYEQYF. The CDR3 nucleotides are TGTGCCAGCAGCCCGTTGAAGTCAGGCTACGAGCAGTACTTC.

In this sample, this clone turned up once. The rearrangement joins TRBV7-6 to TRBJ2-1; no reliable D call. The CDR3 covers 15 residues. The V and J ends lost 1 base and 0 bases respectively, with 7 bases between them. Germline assignment: CDR1 SGHVS and CDR2 FNYEAQ. The CDR3 region has the DNA TGTGCCAGCAGCTTAGAACAGAGCTCCTACAATGAGCAGTTCTTC. Amino acids: CASSLEQSSYNEQFF. Filled out from reference TRBV7-6 and TRBJ2-1, the complete variable domain reads GAGVSQSPRYKVTKRGQDVALRCDPISGHVSLYWYRQALGQGPEFLTYFNYEAQQDKSGLPNDRFSAERPEGSISTLTIQRTEQRDSAMYRCASSLEQSSYNEQFFGPGTRLTVL.

The chain carries TRBV6-1 and TRBJ2-7; D unclear. The CDR3 runs 10 residues. V was trimmed by 3 bases and J by 6 bases, leaving 3 bases between them. Germline V gene data show CDR1 as MNHNS and CDR2 as SASEGT. The CDR3: CASSDSEQYF. As DNA, the CDR3 is TGTGCCAGCAGTGACTCCGAGCAGTACTTC.

This CDR3 reads CASSRDSGGEQYF. The CDR3 bases are TGTGCCAGCAGCCGGGACTCTGGGGGCGAGCAGTACTTC. This chain links TRBV27 with TRBJ2-7, with D possibly matching TRBD2 (6 bases). There are 13 residues in the CDR3. Per germline, CDR1 MNHEY and CDR2 SMNVEV (reference sequence). V lost 6 bases, J lost 6 bases, and 15 bases lay in between.

This clone has a single count. This rearrangement joins TRBV9 to TRBJ2-7, with a weak D call TRBD2 (6 bases). The CDR3 is 15 residues long. Trimming shortened V by 3 bases and J by 0 bases, and 13 bases separated the two germline ends. The germline gives CDR1 SGDLS, CDR2 YYNGEE. The CDR3 is CASSAFGGASYEQYF. For the CDR3, the DNA is TGTGCCAGCAGCGCCTTCGGGGGTGCCTCCTACGAGCAGTACTTC.

The V and J genes are TRBV19 and TRBJ1-1; D is uncertain. CDR3 length: 14 amino acids. Trimming shortened V by 4 bases and J by 6 bases, and 15 bases separated the two germline ends. Germline CDR1 reads LNHDA; CDR2 reads SQIVND (reference sequence). The chain's CDR3 is CASSSFWASAEAFF. The CDR3 DNA sequence: TGTGCCAGTAGTAGTTTCTGGGCTAGCGCTGAAGCTTTCTTT.

The J gene is TRBJ2-1, the V gene TRBV6-5; D unclear. V lost 3 bases to trimming and J lost 4 bases, with 7 bases between them. CDR1 MNHEY and CDR2 SVGAGI come from the germline V gene. The length of the CDR3 is 13 residues. The CDR3 DNA reads as TGTGCCAGCAGTTATGGCGGATACAATGAGCAGTTCTTC. Protein: CASSYGGYNEQFF.

To note about this clone: Other DNA sequences in the sample encode the same CDR3. The chain is built from TRBV19 and TRBJ1-5; D possibly corresponds to TRBD1 (6 bases). Trimming cost V 6 bases and J 1 base, with 13 bases left between them. Looked up from germline, CDR1 is LNHDA and CDR2 is SQIVND (reference sequence). The CDR3 has 15 amino acids. The CDR3 sequence: CASSPGTRSNQPQHF. For the CDR3, the DNA is TGTGCCAGTAGCCCGGGGACACGGAGCAATCAGCCCCAGCATTTT.

A single count supports this clone. The chain recombines TRBV19 with TRBJ2-1, with 10 positions matching TRBD2. The CDR3 is made up of 15 amino acids. Germline assignment: CDR1 LNHDA and CDR2 SQIVND (reference sequence). V dropped 3 bases and J dropped 9; count of bases not matched to a gene: 8. Written as DNA, the CDR3 is TGTGCCAGTAGTATCGTGGCTAGCGGGAGCTTTGAGCAGTTCTTC. This sequence encodes CASSIVASGSFEQFF.

This chain uses TRBV4-2 with TRBJ2-5, with 12 nucleotides matching TRBD2. This CDR3 region has 17 residues. The V gene's germline CDR1 is LGHNA and CDR2 YNFKEQ. With 1 base clipped from V and 3 bases from J, the junction kept 6 bases outside the gene matches. In nucleotides, the CDR3 is TGTGCCAGCAGCCAAGCGCTAGCGGGGGGGAACGAAGAGACCCAGTACTTC. This gives the protein CASSQALAGGNEETQYF.

The chain couples TRBV4-1 to TRBJ2-7, with D unclear. Trimming removed 2 bases at V and 2 bases at J, with 22 bases between. CDR1 is MGHRA, CDR2 YSYEKL, per germline. The CDR3 has 18 residues. The CDR3 region is CASSQLDDSNNSPYEQYF. The CDR3 nucleotides are TGCGCCAGCAGCCAACTAGACGATTCCAACAACAGTCCCTACGAGCAGTACTTC.

J is TRBJ2-7 and V is TRBV5-5, with D tentatively TRBD1 (5 bases). V was cut by 6 bases and J by 0 bases, with 13 bases left in between. Germline V gives CDR1 SGHKS, CDR2 YYEKEE (reference sequence). The CDR3 has 14 residues. CDR3 loop: CASTPLGLSYEQYF. Here the CDR3 DNA reads TGTGCCAGCACCCCGCTGGGGCTCTCCTACGAGCAGTACTTC.

This chain's CDR3 is CSHQRADYNEQFF. The CDR3 bases are TGCAGCCACCAAAGGGCGGACTACAATGAGCAGTTCTTC. This chain connects TRBV29-1 to TRBJ2-1; no definite D call. This CDR3 region has 13 residues. Germline loops: CDR1 SQVTM, CDR2 ANQGSEA. V lost 8 bases to trimming and J lost 3 bases, with 14 bases between them.

This chain joins TRBV7-6 and TRBJ2-1; 7 nucleotides line up with TRBD2. The length of the CDR3 is 21 residues. Trimming cost V 4 bases and J 0 bases; bases outside gene matches: 21. CDR1 and CDR2 from the germline V gene are SGHVS and FNYEAQ. The CDR3 DNA reads as TGTGCCAGCAGCTCTCGCTTAGGAGCGGGGCCCCGTTTGAGCTCCTACAATGAGCAGTTCTTC. Its translation is CASSSRLGAGPRLSSYNEQFF.

This clone was picked up one time. The gene calls are TRBV5-1 and TRBJ1-2, with a possible D match to TRBD1 (6 bases). In germline, CDR1 is SGHRS, CDR2 YFSETQ. There are 16 residues in the CDR3. Trimming removed 7 bases at V and 5 bases at J, with 24 bases between. The CDR3 here is CASGDRDIPPRYGYTF. CDR3 in DNA: TGCGCCAGCGGCGACCGGGACATACCGCCTCGTTATGGCTACACCTTC.

This clone has more than one count but fewer than ten. This sequence joins TRBV30 and TRBJ2-7, with 8 bases fitting TRBD2. V lost 3 bases to trimming and J lost 0 bases; unmatched junction nucleotides: 7. Germline-derived CDR1 and CDR2 are GTSNPN and SVGIG (reference sequence). The CDR3 has 15 residues. The CDR3 DNA sequence: TGTGCCTGGAGGGGAGCGGGGGCTCACTCCTACGAGCAGTACTTC. Translated: CAWRGAGAHSYEQYF.

V usage is TRBV28 and J usage is TRBJ2-7, with 7 bases identical to TRBD1. With 3 bases clipped from V and 0 bases from J, the junction kept 5 bases outside the gene matches. The CDR3 runs 15 residues. The germline CDR1 and CDR2 sequences are MDHEN and SYDVKM. CDR3 loop: CASSLGQYPSYEQYF. CDR3 bases: TGTGCCAGCAGTTTGGGACAGTACCCCTCCTACGAGCAGTACTTC. Based on the CDR3 plus reference TRBV28 and TRBJ2-7, the full variable domain is DVKVTQSSRYLVKRTGEKVFLECVQDMDHENMFWYRQDPGLGLRLIYFSYDVKMKEKGDIPEGYSVSREKKERFSLILESASTNQTSMYLCASSLGQYPSYEQYFGPGTRLTVT.

A remark on this clone: Other nucleotide sequences in the sample specify the same CDR3. The V gene is TRBV19, the J gene TRBJ1-5, with D tentatively TRBD1 (6 bases). The germline V gene encodes CDR1 LNHDA and CDR2 SQIVND (reference sequence). V gave up 1 base and J gave up 4 bases, with 11 bases separating them. This CDR3 is 15 amino acids long. In DNA form, the CDR3 reads TGTGCCAGTAGTATAGGGACAAGGGGGAATCAGCCCCAGCATTTT. This translates into CASSIGTRGNQPQHF.

The chain is built from TRBV7-2 and TRBJ2-4; D is unresolved. The CDR3 has 15 residues. Trimming cost V 1 base and J 7 bases, with 14 bases left between them. The germline CDR1 and CDR2 sequences are SGHTA and FQGNSA. The CDR3 coding sequence is TGTGCCAGCAGCTTAGATCTTGGCTACTTCAACATTCAGTACTTC. Amino acid sequence: CASSLDLGYFNIQYF.